This T cell receptor beta chain emerged from a study of cytomegalovirus exposure and HLA in healthy donors. Study observations and caveats: Association of 16,951 TCR beta sequences with HLA alleles was found at 0.05 false discovery rate in a later analysis.

60 Vbeta and 13 Jbeta primers were used in PCR. Sequenced by immunoSEQ multiplex PCR; TCRdb stores in-frame clones only, minus some. The sample has roughly 120,000 clones, roughly three quarters seen once. The CDR3 is 12 residues long. Germline V gene sequence: CDR1 WSHSY, CDR2 SAAADI. V shed 9 bases, J shed 13 bases, and the junction held 14 bases outside the gene matches. As concerns this clone: The target antigen is unknown.

Sequencing used PBMCs. The V and J genes are TRBV10-2 and TRBJ1-2, with 7 bases fitting TRBD1. This TCR was sampled from a man aged 45 to 65 in good health and CMV-seropositive. The CDR3 DNA is TGCGCCAGTCAGGGGGGCGTTGGAGGGTTCACCTTC. The encoded protein is CASQGGVGGFTF.